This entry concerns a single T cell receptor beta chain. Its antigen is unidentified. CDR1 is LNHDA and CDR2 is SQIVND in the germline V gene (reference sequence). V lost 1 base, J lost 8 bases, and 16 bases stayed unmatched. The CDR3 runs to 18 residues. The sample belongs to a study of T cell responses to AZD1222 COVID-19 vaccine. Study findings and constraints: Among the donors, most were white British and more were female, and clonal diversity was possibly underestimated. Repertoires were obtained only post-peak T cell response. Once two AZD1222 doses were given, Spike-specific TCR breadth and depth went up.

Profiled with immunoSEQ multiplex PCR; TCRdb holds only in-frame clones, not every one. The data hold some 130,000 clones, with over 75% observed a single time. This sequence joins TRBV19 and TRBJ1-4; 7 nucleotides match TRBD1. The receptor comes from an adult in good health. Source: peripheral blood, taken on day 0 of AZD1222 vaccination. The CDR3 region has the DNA TGTGCCAGTAGTATAGGTGGCCCAACAGACAGGGTCCGCGAAAAACTGTTTTTT. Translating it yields CASSIGGPTDRVREKLFF.